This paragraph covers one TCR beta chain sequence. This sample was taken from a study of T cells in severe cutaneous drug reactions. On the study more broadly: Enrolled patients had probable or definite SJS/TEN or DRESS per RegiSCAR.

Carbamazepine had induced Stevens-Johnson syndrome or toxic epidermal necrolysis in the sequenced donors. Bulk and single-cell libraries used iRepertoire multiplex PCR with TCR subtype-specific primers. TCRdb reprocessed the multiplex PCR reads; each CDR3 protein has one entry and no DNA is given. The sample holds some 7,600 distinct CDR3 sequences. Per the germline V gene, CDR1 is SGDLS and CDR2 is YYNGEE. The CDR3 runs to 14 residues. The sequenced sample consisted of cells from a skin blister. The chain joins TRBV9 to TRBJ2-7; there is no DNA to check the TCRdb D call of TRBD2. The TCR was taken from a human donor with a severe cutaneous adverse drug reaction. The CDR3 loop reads CASSKGPYPYEQYF.